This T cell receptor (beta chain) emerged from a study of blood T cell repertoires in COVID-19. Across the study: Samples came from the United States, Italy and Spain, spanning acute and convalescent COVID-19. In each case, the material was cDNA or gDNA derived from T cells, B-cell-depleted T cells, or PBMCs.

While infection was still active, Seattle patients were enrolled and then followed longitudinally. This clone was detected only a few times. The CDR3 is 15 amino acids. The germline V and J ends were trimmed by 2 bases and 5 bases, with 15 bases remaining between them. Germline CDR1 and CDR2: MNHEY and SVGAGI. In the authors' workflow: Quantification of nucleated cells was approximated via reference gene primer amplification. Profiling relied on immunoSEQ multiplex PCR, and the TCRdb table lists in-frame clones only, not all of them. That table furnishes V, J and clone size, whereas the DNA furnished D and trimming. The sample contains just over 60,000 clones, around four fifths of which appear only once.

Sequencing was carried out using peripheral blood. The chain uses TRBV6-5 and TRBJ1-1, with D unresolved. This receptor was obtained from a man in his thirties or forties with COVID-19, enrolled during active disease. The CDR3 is CASSYVSGGRTEAFF. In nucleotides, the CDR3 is TGTGCCAGCAGTTACGTTTCGGGAGGAAGGACTGAAGCTTTCTTT.